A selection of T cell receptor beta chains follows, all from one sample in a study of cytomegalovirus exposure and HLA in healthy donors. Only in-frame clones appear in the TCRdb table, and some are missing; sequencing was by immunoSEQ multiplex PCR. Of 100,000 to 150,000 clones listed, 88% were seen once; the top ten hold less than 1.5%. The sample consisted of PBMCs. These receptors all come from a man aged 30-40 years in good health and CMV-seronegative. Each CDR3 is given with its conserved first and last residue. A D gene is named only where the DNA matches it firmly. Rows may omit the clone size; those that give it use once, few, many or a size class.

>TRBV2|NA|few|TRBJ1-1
CASRYGVNTEAFF
TGTGCCAGCAGATACGGGGTGAACACTGAAGCTTTCTTT
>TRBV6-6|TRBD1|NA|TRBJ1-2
CASSYDRGLDGYTF
TGTGCCAGCAGTTACGACAGGGGGTTAGATGGCTACACCTTC
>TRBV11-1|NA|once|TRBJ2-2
CASSLATGWEVTGELFF
TGTGCCAGCAGCTTAGCGACAGGGTGGGAGGTGACCGGGGAGCTGTTTTTT
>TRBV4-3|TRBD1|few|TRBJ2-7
CASSQGTGDPYEQYF
TGCGCCAGCAGCCAAGGGACAGGGGACCCCTACGAGCAGTACTTC
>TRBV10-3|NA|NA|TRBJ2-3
CAISAGTTDTQYF
TGTGCCATCAGTGCCGGGACTACAGATACGCAGTATTTT
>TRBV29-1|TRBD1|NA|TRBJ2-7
CSVPGTGGPYEQYF
TGCAGCGTCCCCGGGACAGGGGGCCCCTACGAGCAGTACTTC
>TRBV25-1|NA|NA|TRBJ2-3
CASSEYGTDTQYF
TGTGCCAGCAGTGAATACGGGACAGATACGCAGTATTTT
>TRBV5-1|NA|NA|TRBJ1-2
CASSRVGRDGYTF
TGCGCCAGCAGCCGGGTCGGTCGGGATGGCTACACCTTC
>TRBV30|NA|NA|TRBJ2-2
CAWRDYRGAGELFF
TGTGCCTGGCGGGACTACAGGGGGGCCGGGGAGCTGTTTTTT
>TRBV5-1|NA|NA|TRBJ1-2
CASSLLAGGGSGYTF
TGCGCCAGCAGCTTGCTTGCCGGTGGGGGGTCTGGCTACACCTTC
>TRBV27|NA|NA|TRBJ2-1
CASSLQARNNEQFF
TGTGCCAGCAGTTTACAGGCCAGAAACAATGAGCAGTTCTTC
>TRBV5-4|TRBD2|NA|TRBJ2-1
CASSRSVSGTFDEQFF
TGTGCCAGCAGCCGGTCGGTTAGCGGGACTTTCGATGAGCAGTTCTTC
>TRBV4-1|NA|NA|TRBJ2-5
CASSPQRGYQETQYF
TGCGCCAGCAGCCCACAGAGGGGGTACCAAGAGACCCAGTACTTC
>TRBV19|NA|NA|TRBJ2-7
CASSDPWGDSAYEQYF
TGTGCCAGTAGTGACCCTTGGGGGGACAGCGCCTACGAGCAGTACTTC
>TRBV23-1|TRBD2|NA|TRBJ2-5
CASSQLGSGSTRKSQYF
TGCGCCAGCAGTCAACTGGGTAGCGGGAGCACACGGAAGTCCCAGTACTTC
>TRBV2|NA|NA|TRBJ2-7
CASIDQGDFSDEQYF
TGTGCCAGCATTGACCAGGGGGACTTCTCCGACGAGCAGTACTTC
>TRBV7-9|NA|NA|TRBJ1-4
CASSLPGYANEKLFF
TGTGCCAGCAGCCTCCCAGGGTATGCTAATGAAAAACTGTTTTTT
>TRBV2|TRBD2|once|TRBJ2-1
CASLEGSGRVDNEQFF
TGTGCCAGCTTGGAAGGTAGCGGGAGGGTAGACAATGAGCAGTTCTTC
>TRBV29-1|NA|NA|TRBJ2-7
CSVGMAGLRPYEQYF
TGCAGCGTTGGTATGGCCGGACTGCGTCCCTACGAGCAGTACTTC
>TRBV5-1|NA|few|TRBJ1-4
CASRSGNYQDEKLFF
TGCGCCAGCAGATCAGGGAACTATCAGGATGAAAAACTGTTTTTT